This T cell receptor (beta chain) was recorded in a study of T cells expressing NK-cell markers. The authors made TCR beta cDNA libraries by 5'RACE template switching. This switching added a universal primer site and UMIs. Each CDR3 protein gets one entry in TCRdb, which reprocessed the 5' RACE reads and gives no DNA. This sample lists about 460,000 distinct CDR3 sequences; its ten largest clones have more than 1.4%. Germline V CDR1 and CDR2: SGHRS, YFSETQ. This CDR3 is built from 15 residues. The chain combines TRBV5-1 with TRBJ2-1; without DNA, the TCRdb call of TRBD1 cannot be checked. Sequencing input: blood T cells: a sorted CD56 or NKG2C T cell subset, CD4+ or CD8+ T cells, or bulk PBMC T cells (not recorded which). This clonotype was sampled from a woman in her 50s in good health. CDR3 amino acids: CASSYPQGKFGEQFF.